The 8 T cell receptor beta chains presented below share a single source sample, sequenced in a study of blood T cells in healthy people across ages. Together with a sample-barcoded 5' primer, a J-beta primer mix was included in a second PCR lasting about 7 to 12 cycles. TCRdb fed the 5' RACE reads into MiXCR, producing one record per CDR3 protein. The sample lists fewer than 800,000 distinct CDR3 sequences; 25% were seen once. These data also formed part of another study, on T cells of mothers and their children.

The sample consisted of blood. The receptors were sampled from a boy younger than 18 in good health.

The chain carries TRBV11-2 and TRBJ1-2; D ambiguous. The V end lost 5 bases, the J end lost 2 bases, and 12 bases lay between the germline ends. Germline values: CDR1 SGHAT, CDR2 FQNNGV. The CDR3 is 14 amino acids. Written as DNA, the CDR3 is TGTGCCAGCAGCCTGGTATCATTAAACTATGGCTACACCTTC. This gives the protein CASSLVSLNYGYTF.

On this clonotype itself: At one of its ends the junction is not consistent with the germline gene, which may arise from a read error. This sequence joins TRBV6-2 or TRBV6-3 and TRBJ2-5, with D perhaps being TRBD1 or TRBD2 (5 bases each). Germline V gives CDR1 MNHEY, CDR2 SVGEGT. The CDR3 loop spans 16 amino acids. The CDR3 DNA sequence: TGTGCCAGCAGTTACCGATGGGACCTGGGGCTAGAGGCCCAGTACTTC. It codes for CASSYRWDLGLEAQYF.

The sample holds a few counts of this clonotype. The junction departs from the called germline gene at one end, perhaps through a read error. This chain uses TRBV10-2 with TRBJ2-1, with D maybe TRBD2 (6 bases). This CDR3 region has 15 residues. Germline V gene sequence: CDR1 WSHSY, CDR2 SAAADI. CDR3 in amino acids: CASGEGGVSYNEQFF. The CDR3 bases are TGCGCCAGCGGTGAGGGAGGCGTTTCCTACAATGAGCAGTTCTTC.

The chain joins TRBV2 to TRBJ1-5; no firm D call. Germline loops: CDR1 SNHLY, CDR2 FYNNEI. Trimming took off 3 bases at V and 0 bases at J, with 6 bases between the two ends. This CDR3 contains 14 residues. The CDR3 sequence is CASSDEYSNQPQHF. The CDR3 DNA reads as TGTGCCAGCAGTGACGAGTATAGCAATCAGCCCCAGCATTTT.

There are a few counts of this clonotype. The chain couples TRBV20-1 to TRBJ1-2; D not certain. The length of the CDR3 is 12 residues. CDR1 and CDR2 (germline): DFQATT, SNEGSKA (reference sequence). Deletions cut 6 bases from V and 0 bases from J, with 8 bases between. The CDR3 nucleotides read TGCAGTGCGGAACGGTCTAACTATGGCTACACCTTC. The encoded protein is CSAERSNYGYTF.

Of note for this clonotype: This sequence may be a read error, since a much larger clone differs from it by one base. The J gene is TRBJ2-7, the V gene TRBV6-5, with D unclear. The ends were cut back, 2 bases at V and 6 bases at J, with 5 bases in the middle. There are 11 residues in the CDR3. CDR1 MNHEY and CDR2 SVGAGI come from the germline V gene. CDR3 sequence: CASSYMGEQYF. In DNA, the CDR3 is TGTGCCAGCAGTTACATGGGCGAGCAGTACTTC.

The chain uses TRBV7-9 and TRBJ2-2; possible D gene TRBD1, 5 bases. Germline CDR1 reads SEHNR; CDR2 reads FQNEAQ (reference sequence). Between the trimmed V and J ends, which lost 4 bases and 6 bases, there was a span of 9 bases. The CDR3 contains 13 residues. CDR3 residues: CASSYQGPGELFF. CDR3 DNA: TGTGCCAGCAGCTATCAGGGTCCCGGGGAGCTGTTTTTT.

The rearrangement uses TRBV20-1 and TRBJ2-1; 12 bases align to TRBD2. The better agreement between TRBJ2-7 and the DNA end casts doubt on the J call. This CDR3 is 14 amino acids long. The germline V gene encodes CDR1 DFQATT and CDR2 SNEGSKA (reference sequence). The chain's CDR3 is CSAPRTSGMYEQYF. The CDR3 DNA sequence: TGCAGTGCTCCTCGGACTAGCGGGATGTACGAGCAGTACTTC.